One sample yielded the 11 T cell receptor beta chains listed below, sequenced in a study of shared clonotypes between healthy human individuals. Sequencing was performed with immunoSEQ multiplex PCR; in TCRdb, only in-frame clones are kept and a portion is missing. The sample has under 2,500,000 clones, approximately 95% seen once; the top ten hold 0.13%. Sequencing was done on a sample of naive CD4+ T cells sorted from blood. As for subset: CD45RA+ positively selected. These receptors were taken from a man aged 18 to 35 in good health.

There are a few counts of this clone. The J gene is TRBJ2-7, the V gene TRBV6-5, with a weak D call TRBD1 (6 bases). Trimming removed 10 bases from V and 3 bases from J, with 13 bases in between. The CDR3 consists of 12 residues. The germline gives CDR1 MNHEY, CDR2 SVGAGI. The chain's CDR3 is CATAGTNYEQYF. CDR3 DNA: TGTGCCACCGCCGGGACAAACTACGAGCAGTACTTC.

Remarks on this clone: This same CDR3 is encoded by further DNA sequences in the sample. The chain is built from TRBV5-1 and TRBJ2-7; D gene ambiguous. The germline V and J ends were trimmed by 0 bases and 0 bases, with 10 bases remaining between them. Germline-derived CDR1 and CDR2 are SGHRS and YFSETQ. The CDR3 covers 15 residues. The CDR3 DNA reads TGCGCCAGCAGCTTGGAGGCAGGTCCCTCCTACGAGCAGTACTTC. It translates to CASSLEAGPSYEQYF.

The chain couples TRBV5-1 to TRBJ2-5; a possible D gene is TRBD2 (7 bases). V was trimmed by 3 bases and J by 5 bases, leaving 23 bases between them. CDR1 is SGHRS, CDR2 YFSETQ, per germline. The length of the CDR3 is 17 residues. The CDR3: CASSWNREGSSRETQYF. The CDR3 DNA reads TGCGCCAGCAGCTGGAACAGGGAGGGATCTTCGAGGGAGACCCAGTACTTC.

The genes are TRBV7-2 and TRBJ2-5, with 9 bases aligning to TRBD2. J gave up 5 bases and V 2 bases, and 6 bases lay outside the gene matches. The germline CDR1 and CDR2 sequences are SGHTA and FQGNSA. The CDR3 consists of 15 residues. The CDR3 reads CASSLIAGALETQYF. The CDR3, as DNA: TGTGCCAGCAGCTTAATAGCGGGAGCGCTGGAGACCCAGTACTTC.

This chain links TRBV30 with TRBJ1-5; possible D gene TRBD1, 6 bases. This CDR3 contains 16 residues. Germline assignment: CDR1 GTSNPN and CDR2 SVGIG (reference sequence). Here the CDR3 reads CAYGRGEGYSNQPQHF. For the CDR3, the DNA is TGTGCATATGGAAGGGGGGAGGGGTATAGCAATCAGCCCCAGCATTTT. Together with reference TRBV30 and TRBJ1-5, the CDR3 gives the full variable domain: SQTIHQWPATLVQPVGSPLSLECTVEGTSNPNLYWYRQAAGRGLQLLFYSVGIGQISSEVPQNLSASRPQDRQFILSSKKLLLSDSGFYLCAYGRGEGYSNQPQHFGDGTRLSIL.

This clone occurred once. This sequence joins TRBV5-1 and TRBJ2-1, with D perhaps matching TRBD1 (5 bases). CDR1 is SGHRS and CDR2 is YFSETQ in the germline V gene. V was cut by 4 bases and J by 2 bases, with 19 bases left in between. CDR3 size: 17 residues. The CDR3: CASSTTRWGRTYNEQFF. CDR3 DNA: TGCGCCAGCAGCACCACCCGATGGGGCCGTACCTACAATGAGCAGTTCTTC. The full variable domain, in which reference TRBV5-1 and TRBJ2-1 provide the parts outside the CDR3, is KAGVTQTPRYLIKTRGQQVTLSCSPISGHRSVSWYQQTPGQGLQFLFEYFSETQRNKGNFPGRFSGRQFSNSRSEMNVSTLELGDSALYLCASSTTRWGRTYNEQFFGPGTRLTVL.

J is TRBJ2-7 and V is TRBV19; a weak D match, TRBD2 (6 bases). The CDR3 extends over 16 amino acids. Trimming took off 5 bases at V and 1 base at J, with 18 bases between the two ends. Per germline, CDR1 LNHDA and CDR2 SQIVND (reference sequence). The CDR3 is CASSAGTSKASYEQYF. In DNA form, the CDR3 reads TGTGCCAGTAGTGCCGGGACTTCCAAGGCGTCCTACGAGCAGTACTTC.

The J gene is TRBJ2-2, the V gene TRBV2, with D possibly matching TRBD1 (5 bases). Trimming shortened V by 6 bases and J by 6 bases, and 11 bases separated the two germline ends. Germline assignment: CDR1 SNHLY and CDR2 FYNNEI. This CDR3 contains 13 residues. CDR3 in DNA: TGTGCCAGCAGGACTGGACAACCCGGGGAGCTGTTTTTT. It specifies CASRTGQPGELFF.

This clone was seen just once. The CDR3 coding sequence is TGCAGCGTTGAAGGGACAGGAATTGACTATGGCTACACCTTC. It codes for CSVEGTGIDYGYTF. This chain uses TRBV29-1 with TRBJ1-2; TRBD1 matches at 7 bases. Trimming at V came to 1 base and at J to 3 bases, leaving 5 bases not matched to a gene. CDR1 SQVTM and CDR2 ANQGSEA come from the germline V gene. The CDR3 is 14 amino acids.

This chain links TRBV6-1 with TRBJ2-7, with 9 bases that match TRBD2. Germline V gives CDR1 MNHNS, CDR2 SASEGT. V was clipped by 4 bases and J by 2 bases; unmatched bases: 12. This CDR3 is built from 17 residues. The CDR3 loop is CASSGTLYAGGPYEQYF. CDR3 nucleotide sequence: TGTGCCAGCAGTGGGACGCTATATGCGGGAGGGCCCTACGAGCAGTACTTC.

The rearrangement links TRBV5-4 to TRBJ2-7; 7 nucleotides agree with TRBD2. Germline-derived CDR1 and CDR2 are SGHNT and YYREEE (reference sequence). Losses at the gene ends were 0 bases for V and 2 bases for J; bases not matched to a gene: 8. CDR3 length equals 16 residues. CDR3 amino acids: CASSLAGTTLPYEQYF. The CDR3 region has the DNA TGTGCCAGCAGCTTGGCCGGGACTACCCTTCCCTACGAGCAGTACTTC.